This record covers a single TCR beta chain. Its antigen remains unidentified. One base away there is no much larger clone; base qualities are not given. V is clipped by 2 bases and J by 12 bases, and the sequence between their germline boundaries is 18 bases long. Including cysteine and phenylalanine, the CDR3 has 14 amino acids. The only DNA kept is the CDR3, 42 bases in frame from the first base. CDR1 SGDLS and CDR2 YYNGEE are derived from the germline V gene. This sample was taken from a study of CD8 T cells in ankylosing spondylitis (TCRdb year 2017). As for the study more broadly: T cell receptor beta repertoires were profiled in healthy donors and ankylosing spondylitis patients so that disease-linked TCR variants could be found. The whole study cohort included some 100 healthy donors and about two dozen ankylosing spondylitis patients. Peripheral blood was sampled, and synovial fluid was also collected from ankylosing spondylitis patients. Broad study findings and their caveats: The disease-linked clones were reported to be significantly enriched in matched synovial fluid samples from ankylosing spondylitis patients. The disease-linked clones had a CD8+ phenotype and were found at relatively low frequencies in peripheral blood. Some motif variants had previously been reported in the synovial fluid and blood of reactive arthritis patients, which suggests shared mechanisms of disease initiation. A TCR beta motif of seven or eight highly homologous amino acid variants appeared characteristic of blood from ankylosing spondylitis patients.

The instrument given in TCRdb is Illumina HiSeq 2500. Quantitative 5'-RACE with molecular barcodes was the method used to prepare the TCR beta libraries. As for the authors' bioinformatics: A new computational method based on a probabilistic model of VDJ rearrangement was used to identify disease-linked TCR variants. TCRdb reprocessing: public reads trimmed at Q25 with fastp, clones called with MiXCR, in-frame beta chains kept. A single entry per CDR3 protein holds the most common genes and DNA from its merged rows. TCRdb's processing, not the authors' own work, is the source of the V and J calls. Within this sample are 390,000 or so distinct CDR3 sequences, with about a fifth of them counted one time only. About a sixth of the sample comes from the top ten.

The specimen was blood, either unsorted or a sorted T cell fraction (not recorded which). This sequence was found in a male donor with ankylosing spondylitis. This sequence uses TRBV9 and TRBJ2-1, with TRBD2 tentatively as D gene (5 bases match). The CDR3 amino acid sequence is: CASSVNSGERVQFF. The DNA sequence is given as TGTGCCAGCAGCGTCAACAGCGGAGAAAGGGTGCAGTTCTTC.